The TCR beta chain under discussion was sequenced for a study of cytomegalovirus exposure and HLA in healthy donors. Study observations and caveats: Per published accounts, TCR beta sequences correctly predicted the HLA-A and HLA-B alleles of most subjects. Published work reported that the classifier diagnosed cytomegalovirus status with high specificity and sensitivity.

The primer mix had 60 Vbeta and 13 Jbeta primers. Data came from immunoSEQ multiplex PCR; TCRdb stores just in-frame clones and leaves some out. Of 150,000 or so clones listed, 60% to 80% are singletons. The ends lost 2 bases at V and 6 bases at J; junction bases unmatched: 10. Germline lookup yields CDR1 GTSNPN and CDR2 SVGIG (reference sequence). This CDR3 is 15 amino acids long. On this clone: The antigen remains unidentified.

The specimen sequenced was PBMCs. The TCR comes from a male donor in good health and CMV-seronegative. The rearrangement uses TRBV30 and TRBJ1-2; 9 positions agree with TRBD1. The CDR3 nucleotides are TGTGCCTGGAGTTACCGGGGACAGGGAGTTGATGGCTACACCTTC. This translates into CAWSYRGQGVDGYTF.